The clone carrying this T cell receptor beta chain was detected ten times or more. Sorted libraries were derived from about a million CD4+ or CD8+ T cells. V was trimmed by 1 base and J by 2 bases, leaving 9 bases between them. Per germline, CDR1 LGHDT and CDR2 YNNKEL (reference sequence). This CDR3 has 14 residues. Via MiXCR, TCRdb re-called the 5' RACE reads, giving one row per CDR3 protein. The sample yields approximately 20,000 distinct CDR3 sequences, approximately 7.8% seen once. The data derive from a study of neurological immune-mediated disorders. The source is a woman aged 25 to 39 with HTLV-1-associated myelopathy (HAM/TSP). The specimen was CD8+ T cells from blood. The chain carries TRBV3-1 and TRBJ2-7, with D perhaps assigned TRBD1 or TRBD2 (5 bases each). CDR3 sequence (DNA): TGTGCCAGCAGCCAAGCGGGGCCAACCTACGAGCAGTACTTC. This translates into CASSQAGPTYEQYF.